This T cell receptor (beta chain) derives from a study of blood T cells in healthy people across ages. Looking at the study overall: Using template switching, researchers captured about one barcoded beta molecule for each two T cells.

Trimming took 0 bases from V and 0 from J; bases not matched to a gene: 11. This CDR3 is built from 18 residues. CDR1 is SGHRS, CDR2 YFSETQ, per germline. Alongside a J-beta primer mix, a sample-barcoded 5' primer served in a second PCR lasting roughly 7 to 12 cycles. Each CDR3 protein gets one entry after TCRdb re-called the 5' RACE reads with MiXCR. The repertoire includes about 1.8 million distinct CDR3 sequences, roughly 52% of them detected once, and less than 2.5% sits in the top ten. Sequenced: blood. This chain links TRBV5-1 with TRBJ1-2, with 7 bases aligning to TRBD1. The TCR originated in a woman in her forties in good health. This CDR3 reads CASSLVTTGSPSNYGYTF. The CDR3 DNA is TGCGCCAGCAGCTTGGTTACGACAGGGTCCCCCTCTAACTATGGCTACACCTTC.